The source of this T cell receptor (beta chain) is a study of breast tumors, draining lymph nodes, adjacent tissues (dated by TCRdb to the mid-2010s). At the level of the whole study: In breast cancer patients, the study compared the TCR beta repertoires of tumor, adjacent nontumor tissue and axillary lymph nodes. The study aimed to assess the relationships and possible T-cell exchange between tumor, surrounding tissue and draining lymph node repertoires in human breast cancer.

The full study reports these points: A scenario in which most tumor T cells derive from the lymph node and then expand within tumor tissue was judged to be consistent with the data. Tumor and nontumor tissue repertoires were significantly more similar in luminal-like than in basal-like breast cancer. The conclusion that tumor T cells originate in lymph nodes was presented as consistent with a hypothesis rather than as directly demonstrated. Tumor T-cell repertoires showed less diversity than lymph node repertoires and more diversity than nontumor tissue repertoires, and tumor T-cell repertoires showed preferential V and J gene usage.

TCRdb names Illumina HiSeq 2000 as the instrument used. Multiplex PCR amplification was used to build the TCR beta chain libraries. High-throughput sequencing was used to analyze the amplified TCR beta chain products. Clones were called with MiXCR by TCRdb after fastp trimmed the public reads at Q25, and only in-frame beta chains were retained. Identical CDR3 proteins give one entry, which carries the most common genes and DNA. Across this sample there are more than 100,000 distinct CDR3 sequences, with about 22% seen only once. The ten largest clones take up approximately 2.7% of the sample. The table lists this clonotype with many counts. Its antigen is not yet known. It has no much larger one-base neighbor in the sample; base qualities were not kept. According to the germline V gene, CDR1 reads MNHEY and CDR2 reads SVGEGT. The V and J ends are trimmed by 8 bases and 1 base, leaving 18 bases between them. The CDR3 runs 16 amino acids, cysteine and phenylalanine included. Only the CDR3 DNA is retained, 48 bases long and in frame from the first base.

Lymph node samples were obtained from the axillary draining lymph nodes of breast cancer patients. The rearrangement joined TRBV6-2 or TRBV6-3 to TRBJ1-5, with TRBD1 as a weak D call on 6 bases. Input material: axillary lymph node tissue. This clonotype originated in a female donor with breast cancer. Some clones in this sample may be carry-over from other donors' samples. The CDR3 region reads CASLGGGANSNQPQHF. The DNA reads TGTGCCAGCCTTGGGGGGGGGGCGAACAGCAATCAGCCCCAGCATTTT.